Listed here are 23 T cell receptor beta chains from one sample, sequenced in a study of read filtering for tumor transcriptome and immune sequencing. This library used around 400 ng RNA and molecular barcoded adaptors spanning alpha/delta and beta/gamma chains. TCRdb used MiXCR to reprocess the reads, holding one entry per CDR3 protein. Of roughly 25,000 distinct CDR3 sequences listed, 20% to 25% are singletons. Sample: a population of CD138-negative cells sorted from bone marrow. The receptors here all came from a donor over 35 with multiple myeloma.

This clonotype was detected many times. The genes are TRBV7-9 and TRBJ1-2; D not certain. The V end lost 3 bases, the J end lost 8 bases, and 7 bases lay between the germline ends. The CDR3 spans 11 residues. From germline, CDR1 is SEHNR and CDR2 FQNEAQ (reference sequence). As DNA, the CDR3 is TGTGCCAGCAGCTTCAGTGAAGGCTACACCTTC. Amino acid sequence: CASSFSEGYTF.

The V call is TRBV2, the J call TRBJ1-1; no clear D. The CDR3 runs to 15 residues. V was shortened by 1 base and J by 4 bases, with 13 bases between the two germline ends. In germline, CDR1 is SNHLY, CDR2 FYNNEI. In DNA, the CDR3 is TGTGCCAGCAGTGAAGATAGACACGAGACCACTGAAGCTTTCTTT. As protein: CASSEDRHETTEAFF.

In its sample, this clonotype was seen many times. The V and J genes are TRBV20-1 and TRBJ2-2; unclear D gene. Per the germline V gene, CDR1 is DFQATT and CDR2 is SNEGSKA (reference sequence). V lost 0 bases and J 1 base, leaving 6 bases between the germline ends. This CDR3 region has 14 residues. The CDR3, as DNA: TGCAGTGCTAGAGATCCCCGGAACACCGGGGAGCTGTTTTTT. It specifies CSARDPRNTGELFF.

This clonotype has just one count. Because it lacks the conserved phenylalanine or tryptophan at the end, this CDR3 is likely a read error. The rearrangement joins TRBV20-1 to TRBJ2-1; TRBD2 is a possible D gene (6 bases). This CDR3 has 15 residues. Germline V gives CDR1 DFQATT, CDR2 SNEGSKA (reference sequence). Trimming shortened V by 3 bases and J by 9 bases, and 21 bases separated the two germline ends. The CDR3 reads CSASRLIGRSGEQFL. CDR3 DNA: TGCAGTGCTAGCCGTCTTATCGGGAGATCGGGTGAGCAGTTCCTC.

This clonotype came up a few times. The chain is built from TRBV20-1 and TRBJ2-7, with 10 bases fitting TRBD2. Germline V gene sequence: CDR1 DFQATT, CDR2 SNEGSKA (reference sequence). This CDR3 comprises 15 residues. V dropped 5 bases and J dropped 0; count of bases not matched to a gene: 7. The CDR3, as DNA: TGCAGTGCTCCTACCGGGACTAGCGTCTCCTACGAGCAGTACTTC. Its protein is CSAPTGTSVSYEQYF.

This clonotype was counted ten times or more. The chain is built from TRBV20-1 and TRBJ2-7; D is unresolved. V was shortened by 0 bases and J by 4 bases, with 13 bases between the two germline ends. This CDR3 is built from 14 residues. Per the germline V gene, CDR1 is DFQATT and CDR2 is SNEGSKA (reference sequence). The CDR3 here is CSARDRSFLYEQYF. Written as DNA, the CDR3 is TGCAGTGCTAGAGATAGAAGTTTCCTTTACGAGCAGTACTTC.

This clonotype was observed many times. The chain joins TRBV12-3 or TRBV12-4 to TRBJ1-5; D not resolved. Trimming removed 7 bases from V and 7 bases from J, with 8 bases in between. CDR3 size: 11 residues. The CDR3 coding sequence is TGTGCCAGCAAGGCGGAACAGCCCCAGCATTTT. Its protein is CASKAEQPQHF.

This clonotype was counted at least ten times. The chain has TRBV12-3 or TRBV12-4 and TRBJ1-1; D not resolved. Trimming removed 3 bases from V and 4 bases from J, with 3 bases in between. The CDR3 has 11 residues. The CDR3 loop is CASSLTTEAFF. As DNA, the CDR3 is TGTGCCAGCAGTTTGACCACTGAAGCTTTCTTT.

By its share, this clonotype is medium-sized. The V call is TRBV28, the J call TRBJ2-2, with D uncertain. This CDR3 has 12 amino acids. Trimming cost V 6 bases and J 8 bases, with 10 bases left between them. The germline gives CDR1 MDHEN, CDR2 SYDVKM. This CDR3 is CASSLPPGELFF. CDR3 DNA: TGTGCCAGCAGCCTCCCGCCTGGGGAGCTGTTTTTT.

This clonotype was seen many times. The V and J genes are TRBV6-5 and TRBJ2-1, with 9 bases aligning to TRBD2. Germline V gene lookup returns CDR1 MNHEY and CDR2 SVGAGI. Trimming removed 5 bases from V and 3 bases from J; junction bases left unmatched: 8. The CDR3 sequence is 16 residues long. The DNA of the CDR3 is TGTGCCAGCAGTCACCTTACTAGCGGGTTCTACAATGAGCAGTTCTTC. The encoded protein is CASSHLTSGFYNEQFF.

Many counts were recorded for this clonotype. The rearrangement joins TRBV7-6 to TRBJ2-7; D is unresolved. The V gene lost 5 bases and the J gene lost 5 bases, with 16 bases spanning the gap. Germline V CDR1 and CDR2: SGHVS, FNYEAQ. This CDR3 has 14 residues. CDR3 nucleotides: TGTGCCAGCAGCCCCTGGGAAGGGCGGCACGAGCAGTACTTC. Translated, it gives CASSPWEGRHEQYF.

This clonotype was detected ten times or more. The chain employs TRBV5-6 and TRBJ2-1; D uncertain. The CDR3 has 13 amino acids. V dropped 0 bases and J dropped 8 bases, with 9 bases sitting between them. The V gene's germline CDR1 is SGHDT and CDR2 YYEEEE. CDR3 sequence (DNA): TGTGCCAGCAGCTTGGGCCGGCGGCATGAGCAGTTCTTC. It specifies CASSLGRRHEQFF.

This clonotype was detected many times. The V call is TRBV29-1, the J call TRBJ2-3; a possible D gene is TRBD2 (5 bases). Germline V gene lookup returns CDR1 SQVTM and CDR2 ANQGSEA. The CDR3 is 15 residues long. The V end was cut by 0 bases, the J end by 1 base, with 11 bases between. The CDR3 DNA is TGCAGCGTTGAAGATCTGACTACAGGCACAGATACGCAGTATTTT. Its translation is CSVEDLTTGTDTQYF.

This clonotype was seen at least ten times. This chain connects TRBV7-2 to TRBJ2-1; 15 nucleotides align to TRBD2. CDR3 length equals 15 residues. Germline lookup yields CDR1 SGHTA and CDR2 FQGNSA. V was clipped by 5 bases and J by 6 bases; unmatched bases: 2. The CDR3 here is CASSRGLAGGNEQFF. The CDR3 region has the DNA TGTGCCAGCAGCCGGGGACTAGCGGGAGGCAATGAGCAGTTCTTC.

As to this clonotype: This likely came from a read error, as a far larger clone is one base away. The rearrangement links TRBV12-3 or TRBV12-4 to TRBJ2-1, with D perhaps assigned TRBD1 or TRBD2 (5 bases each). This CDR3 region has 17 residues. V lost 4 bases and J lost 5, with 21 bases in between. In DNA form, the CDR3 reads TGTGCCAGCAGTTCACCTAGGTATCGGGACGACCACAATGAGCAGTTCTTC. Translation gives CASSSPRYRDDHNEQFF.

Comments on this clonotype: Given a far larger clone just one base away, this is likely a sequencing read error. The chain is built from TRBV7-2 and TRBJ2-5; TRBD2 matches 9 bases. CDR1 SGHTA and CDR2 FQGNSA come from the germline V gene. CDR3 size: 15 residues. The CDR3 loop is CAGSPVAGEGETQYF. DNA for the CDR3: TGTGCCGGCAGCCCTGTAGCGGGAGAGGGAGAGACCCAGTACTTC.

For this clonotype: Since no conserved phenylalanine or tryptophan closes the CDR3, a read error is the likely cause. As DNA, the CDR3 is TGTGCCACCGCGGGCCAGAAGGTGTCCAACGAGCAGTACCTC. It encodes CATAGQKVSNEQYL. The rearrangement joins TRBV6-6 to TRBJ2-7; tentative D call: TRBD2 (5 bases). CDR1 is MNHNY and CDR2 is SVGAGI in the germline V gene (reference sequence). V lost 10 bases and J lost 5, with 21 bases in between. This CDR3 is 14 amino acids long.

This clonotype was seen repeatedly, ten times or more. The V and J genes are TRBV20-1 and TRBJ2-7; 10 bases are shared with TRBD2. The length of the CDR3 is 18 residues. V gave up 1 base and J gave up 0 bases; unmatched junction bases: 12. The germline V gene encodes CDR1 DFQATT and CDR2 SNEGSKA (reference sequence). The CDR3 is CSARADSGLAAFSYEQYF. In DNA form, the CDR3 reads TGCAGTGCTAGAGCGGATTCCGGACTAGCGGCTTTCTCCTACGAGCAGTACTTC.

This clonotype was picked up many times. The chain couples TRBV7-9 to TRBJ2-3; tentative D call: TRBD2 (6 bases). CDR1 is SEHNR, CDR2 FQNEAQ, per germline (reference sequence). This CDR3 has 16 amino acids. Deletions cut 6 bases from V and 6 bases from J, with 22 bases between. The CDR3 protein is CASSFERVRRADTQYF. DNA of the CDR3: TGTGCCAGCAGTTTTGAGCGGGTGAGGAGGGCGGATACGCAGTATTTT.

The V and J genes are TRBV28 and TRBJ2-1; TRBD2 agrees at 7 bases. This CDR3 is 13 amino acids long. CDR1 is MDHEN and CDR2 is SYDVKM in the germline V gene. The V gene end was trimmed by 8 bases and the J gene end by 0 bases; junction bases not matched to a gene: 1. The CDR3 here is CASGGSSYNEQFF. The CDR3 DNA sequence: TGTGCCAGCGGCGGGAGCTCCTACAATGAGCAGTTCTTC.

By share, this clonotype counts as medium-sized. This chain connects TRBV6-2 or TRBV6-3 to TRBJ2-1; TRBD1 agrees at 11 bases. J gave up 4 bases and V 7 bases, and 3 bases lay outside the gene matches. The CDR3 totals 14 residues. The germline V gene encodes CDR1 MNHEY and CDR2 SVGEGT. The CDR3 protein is CASKGQGAYNEQFF. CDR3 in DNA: TGTGCCAGCAAAGGACAGGGGGCATACAATGAGCAGTTCTTC.

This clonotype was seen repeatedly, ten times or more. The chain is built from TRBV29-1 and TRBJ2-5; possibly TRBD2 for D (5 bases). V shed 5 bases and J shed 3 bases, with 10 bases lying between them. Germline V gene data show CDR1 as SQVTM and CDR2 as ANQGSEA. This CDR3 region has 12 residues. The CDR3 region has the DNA TGCAGCGTTACCGGAGGTGAAGAGACCCAGTACTTC. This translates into CSVTGGEETQYF. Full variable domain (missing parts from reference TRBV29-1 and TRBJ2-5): SAVISQKPSRDICQRGTSLTIQCQVDSQVTMMFWYRQQPGQSLTLIATANQGSEATYESGFVIDKFPISRPNLTFSTLTVSNMSPEDSSIYLCSVTGGEETQYFGPGTRLLVL.

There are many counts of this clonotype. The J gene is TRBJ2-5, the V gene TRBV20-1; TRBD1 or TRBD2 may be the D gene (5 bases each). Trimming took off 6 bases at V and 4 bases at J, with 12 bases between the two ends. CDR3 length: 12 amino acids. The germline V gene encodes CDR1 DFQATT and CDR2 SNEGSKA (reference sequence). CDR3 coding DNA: TGCAGTGCCAGTCGTGGGACAGAGACCCAGTACTTC. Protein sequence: CSASRGTETQYF.